This T cell receptor beta chain was obtained from a study of shared clonotypes between healthy human individuals (dated by TCRdb to the early 2020s). Concerning the study at large: A couple of women and three men aged 18 to 49 years were included in the cohort. Blood TCR repertoires of roughly five healthy adults were deeply sequenced to estimate repertoire size and the extent of clonotype sharing between individuals. Different laboratories and diverse techniques were used to prepare libraries and sequence TCR repertoires, to increase sequencing depth and limit assay-specific biases. For each donor, three plates each were used for CD4 naive and CD4 memory, two plates were used for CD8 naive, and one plate was used for CD8 memory. Leukapheresis yielded between about 0.9 and 9 billion PBMCs per donor. The research as a whole found: The small number of donors limited the genetic and exposure-history diversity represented. Naive subsets generally had larger estimated clonotype richness than memory subsets did. Compared with non-shared clonotypes, clonotypes shared by all four sorted-subset donors had higher generation probabilities. Sampling was limited to blood, and TCR repertoires in tissue likely differ from TCR repertoires in blood. When four donors were compared, the shared fraction of clonotypes was roughly 5% for naive CD4, less than 4% for naive CD8, more than 2% for memory CD4, and 0.35% to 0.5% for memory CD8. Rarefaction of sorted-subset datasets indicated incomplete sequencing despite the large sequencing depth. Based on pairwise subsampling, the degree of clonotype sharing among donors was expected to be affected by sequencing depth.

The CDR3 sequence holds 13 residues, the cysteine and phenylalanine included. CDR3 DNA is the only sequence kept; it has 39 bases, read in frame from the first base. V gives up 3 bases and J gives up 3 bases, and the segment between their germline ends measures 6 bases. According to the germline V gene (reference sequence), CDR1 reads SEHNR and CDR2 reads FQNEAQ. As for this clone: No antigen is known for it. No clone much larger than this one lies a single base away; base qualities are absent. This sample also contains other DNA sequences that code for the same CDR3.

Using the deep immunoSEQ assay, multiplex PCR amplified TCR CDR3 regions from genomic DNA. Extracted genomic DNA from each cell subset was distributed evenly across all wells of several immunoSEQ 96-well plates, and each plate was treated as a replicate. Each replicate PCR for sorted subsets received roughly 0.2 ug genomic DNA, equal to roughly 33,000 T cell genomes. Purified libraries were quantified with a Qubit 3.0 fluorometer, sized on a Bioanalyzer 2100, and re-quantified with the KAPA Library Quantification kit. A separate single-read 150-cycle Illumina NextSeq 550 flow cell was used to sequence each immunoSEQ 96-well plate. The authors processed their data as follows. Because the immunoSEQ output held only junctional sequences and lacked quality scores, the filtering could not match the filtering applied to full-length reads. Sequences were annotated with PyIR, a Python wrapper for IgBLAST v1.9, and V/J genes and CDR3 were assigned using IMGT germline references. Reads with weak V/J assignments (E-value above 1e-6), missing CDR3, stop codons, out-of-frame junctions, or ambiguous translated residues were removed. V3J clonotypes were defined as sequences sharing an identical inferred V gene, J gene, and CDR3 amino acid sequence. Percentage overlap between repertoires was computed as shared unique clonotypes divided by the size of the smaller repertoire. Richness of each repertoire was evaluated using RTK rarefaction, the Chao1 estimator, and Recon v2.1 estimates of unobserved clonotypes. Generation probabilities were computed with OLGA for all TCRbeta clonotypes obtained by the gDNA method from several donors. Held by TCRdb, this immuneACCESS table contains in-frame sequences only and omits some clones. Under half of the omission traces to an unresolved V gene where checked; the cause of the rest is unknown. That table is the source of V, J and clone size, and D and trimming were worked out from the DNA. The table for this sample lists some 900,000 clones; approximately 80% of them were counted only once. Around 1.4% of the sample is taken by the ten largest.

The donors were healthy, HIV-negative adults with no recently reported acute infections or vaccinations. Every donor was a Caucasian adult residing in Nashville, Tennessee, USA. Magnetic negative selection was used to enrich CD4+ T cells, after which naive cells were positively selected on CD45RA and the negative fraction became the memory subset. After blood collection by leukapheresis, PBMCs were isolated using Ficoll-Histopaque density gradient centrifugation and then cryopreserved in the vapor phase of liquid nitrogen. Analytical flow cytometry was used to check the purity and quantity of every magnetically sorted T cell population. Genomic DNA was isolated from each sorted fraction and quantified by UV absorbance on a Nanodrop 2000c.

The receptor comes from a man between 18 and 35 years old in good health. The chain is made from TRBV7-9 and TRBJ1-5; the D gene is perhaps TRBD1, on 5 matching bases. Sequences were obtained from memory CD4+ T cells sorted from blood. Explained via the paper, the cell subset or site label denotes: CD45RA-negative fraction. CDR3 reads: CASSLDTNQPQHF. DNA sequence: TGTGCCAGCAGCTTGGACACCAATCAGCCCCAGCATTTT. This CDR3, with the reference TRBV7-9 and TRBJ1-5 proteins standing in past its ends, gives the full variable domain DTGVSQNPRHKITKRGQNVTFRCDPISEHNRLYWYRQTLGQGPEFLTYFQNEAQLEKSRLLSDRFSAERPKGSFSTLEIQRTEQGDSAMYLCASSLDTNQPQHFGDGTRLSIL.